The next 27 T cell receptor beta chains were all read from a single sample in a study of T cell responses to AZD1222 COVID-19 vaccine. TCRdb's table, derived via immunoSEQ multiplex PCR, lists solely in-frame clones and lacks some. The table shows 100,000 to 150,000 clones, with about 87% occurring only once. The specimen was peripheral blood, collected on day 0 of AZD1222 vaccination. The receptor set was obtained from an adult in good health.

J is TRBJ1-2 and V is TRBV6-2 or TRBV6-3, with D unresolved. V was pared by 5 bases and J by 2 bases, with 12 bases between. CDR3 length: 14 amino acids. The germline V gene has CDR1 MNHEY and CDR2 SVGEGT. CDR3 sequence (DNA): TGTGCCAGCAGTCCGTTAGGGAGGAACTATGGCTACACCTTC. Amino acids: CASSPLGRNYGYTF.

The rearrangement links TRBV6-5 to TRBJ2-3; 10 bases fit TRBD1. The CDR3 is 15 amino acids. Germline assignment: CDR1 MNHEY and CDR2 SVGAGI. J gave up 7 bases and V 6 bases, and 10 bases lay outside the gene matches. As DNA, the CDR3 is TGTGCCAGCAGCCCCGGGACAGGGGTCGTGAATACGCAGTATTTT. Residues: CASSPGTGVVNTQYF.

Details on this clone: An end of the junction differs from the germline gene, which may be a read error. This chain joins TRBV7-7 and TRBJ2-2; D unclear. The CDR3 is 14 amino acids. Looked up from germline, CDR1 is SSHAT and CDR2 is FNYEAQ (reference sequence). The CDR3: CASSLATARGELFF. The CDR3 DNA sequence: TGTGCTAGCAGCTTAGCCACGGCTCGCGGGGAGCTGTTTTTT. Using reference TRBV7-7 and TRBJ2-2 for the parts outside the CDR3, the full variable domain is GAGVSQSPRYKVTKRGQDVTLRCDPISSHATLYWYQQALGQGPEFLTYFNYEAQPDKSGLPSDRFSAERPEGSISTLTIQRTEQRDSAMYRCASSLATARGELFFGEGSRLTVL.

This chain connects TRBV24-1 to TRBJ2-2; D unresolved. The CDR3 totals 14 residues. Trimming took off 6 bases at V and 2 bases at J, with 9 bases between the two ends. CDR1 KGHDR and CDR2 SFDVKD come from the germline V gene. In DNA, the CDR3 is TGTGCCACCAGTTCGCCGGACAACACCGGGGAGCTGTTTTTT. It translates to CATSSPDNTGELFF.

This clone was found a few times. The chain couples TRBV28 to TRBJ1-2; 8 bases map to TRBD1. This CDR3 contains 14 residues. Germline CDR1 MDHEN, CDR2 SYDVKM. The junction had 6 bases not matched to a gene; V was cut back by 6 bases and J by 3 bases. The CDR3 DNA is TGTGCCAGCAGGCCGACAGGGGCGGACTATGGCTACACCTTC. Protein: CASRPTGADYGYTF.

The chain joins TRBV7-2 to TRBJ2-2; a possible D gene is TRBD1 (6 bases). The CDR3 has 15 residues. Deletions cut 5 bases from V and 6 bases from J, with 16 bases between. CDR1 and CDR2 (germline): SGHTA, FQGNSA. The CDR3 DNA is TGTGCCAGCAGCCCCAAGGGGGTTAAGGCCGGGGAGCTGTTTTTT. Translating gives CASSPKGVKAGELFF.

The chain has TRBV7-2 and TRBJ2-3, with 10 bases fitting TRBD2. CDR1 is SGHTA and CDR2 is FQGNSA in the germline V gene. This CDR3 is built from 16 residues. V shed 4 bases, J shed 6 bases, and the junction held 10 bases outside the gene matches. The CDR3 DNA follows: TGTGCCAGCAGCTCGCTAGCGGGGGCCCAGGCGGATACGCAGTATTTT. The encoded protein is CASSSLAGAQADTQYF. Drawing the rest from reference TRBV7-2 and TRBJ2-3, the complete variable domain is GAGVSQSPSNKVTEKGKDVELRCDPISGHTALYWYRQSLGQGLEFLIYFQGNSAPDKSGLPSDRFSAERTGGSVSTLTIQRTQQEDSAVYLCASSSLAGAQADTQYFGPGTRLTVL.

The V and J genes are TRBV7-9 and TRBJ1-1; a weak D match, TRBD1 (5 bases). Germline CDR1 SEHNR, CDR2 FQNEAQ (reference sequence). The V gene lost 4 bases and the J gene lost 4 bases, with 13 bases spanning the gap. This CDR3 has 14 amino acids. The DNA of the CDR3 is TGTGCCAGCAGCTCCCCGACCGGGACCACTGAAGCTTTCTTT. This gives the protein CASSSPTGTTEAFF.

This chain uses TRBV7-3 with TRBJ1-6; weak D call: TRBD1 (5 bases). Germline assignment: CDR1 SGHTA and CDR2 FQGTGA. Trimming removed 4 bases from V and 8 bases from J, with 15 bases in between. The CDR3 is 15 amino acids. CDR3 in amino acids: CASSSGTGVHSPLHF. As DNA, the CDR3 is TGTGCCAGCAGCTCCGGGACTGGGGTGCATTCACCCCTCCACTTT.

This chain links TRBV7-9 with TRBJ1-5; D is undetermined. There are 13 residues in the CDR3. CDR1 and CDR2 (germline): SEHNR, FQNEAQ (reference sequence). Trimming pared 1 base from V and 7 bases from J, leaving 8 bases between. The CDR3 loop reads CASSLVPGQPQHF. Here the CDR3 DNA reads TGTGCCAGCAGCTTAGTCCCGGGCCAGCCCCAGCATTTT.

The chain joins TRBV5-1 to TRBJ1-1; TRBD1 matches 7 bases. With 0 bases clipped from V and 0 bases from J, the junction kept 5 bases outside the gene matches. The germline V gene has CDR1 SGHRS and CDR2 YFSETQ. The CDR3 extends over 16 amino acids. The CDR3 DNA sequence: TGCGCCAGCAGCTTGGGTGTAGGGGGCGTGAACACTGAAGCTTTCTTT. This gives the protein CASSLGVGGVNTEAFF.

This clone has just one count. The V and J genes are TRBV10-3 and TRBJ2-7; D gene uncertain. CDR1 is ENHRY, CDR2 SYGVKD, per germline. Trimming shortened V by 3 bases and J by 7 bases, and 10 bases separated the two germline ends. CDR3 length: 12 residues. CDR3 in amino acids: CAISEGFEEQYF. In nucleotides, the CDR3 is TGTGCCATCAGTGAAGGATTTGAGGAGCAGTACTTC.

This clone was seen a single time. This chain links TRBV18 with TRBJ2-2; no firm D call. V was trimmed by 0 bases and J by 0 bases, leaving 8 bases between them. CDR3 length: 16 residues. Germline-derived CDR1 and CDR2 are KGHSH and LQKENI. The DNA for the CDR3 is TGTGCCAGCTCACCACCTGAGACATCGAACACCGGGGAGCTGTTTTTT. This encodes CASSPPETSNTGELFF. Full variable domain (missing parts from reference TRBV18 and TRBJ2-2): NAGVMQNPRHLVRRRGQEARLRCSPMKGHSHVYWYRQLPEEGLKFMVYLQKENIIDESGMPKERFSAEFPKEGPSILRIQQVVRGDSAAYFCASSPPETSNTGELFFGEGSRLTVL.

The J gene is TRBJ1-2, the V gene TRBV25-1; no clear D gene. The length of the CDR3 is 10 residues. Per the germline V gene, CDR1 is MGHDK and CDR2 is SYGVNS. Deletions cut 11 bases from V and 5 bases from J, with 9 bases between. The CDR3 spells CAELIYGYTF. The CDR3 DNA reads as TGTGCCGAGTTGATTTATGGCTACACCTTC.

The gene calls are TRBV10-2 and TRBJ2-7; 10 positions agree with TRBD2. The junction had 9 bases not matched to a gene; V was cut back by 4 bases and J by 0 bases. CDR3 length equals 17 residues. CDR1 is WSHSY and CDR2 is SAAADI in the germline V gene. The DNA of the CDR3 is TGCGCCAGCAGTGGCTACCTAGCGGGGGTTAGCTCCTACGAGCAGTACTTC. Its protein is CASSGYLAGVSSYEQYF.

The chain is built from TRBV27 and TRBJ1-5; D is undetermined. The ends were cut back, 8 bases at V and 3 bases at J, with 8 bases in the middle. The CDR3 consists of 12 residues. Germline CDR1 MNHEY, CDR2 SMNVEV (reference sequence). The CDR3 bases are TGTGCCAGCGGACCGATCAATCAGCCCCAGCATTTT. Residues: CASGPINQPQHF.

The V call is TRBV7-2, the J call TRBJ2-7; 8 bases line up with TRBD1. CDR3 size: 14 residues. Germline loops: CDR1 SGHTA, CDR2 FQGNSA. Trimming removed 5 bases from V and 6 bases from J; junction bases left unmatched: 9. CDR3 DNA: TGTGCCAGCAGCCTTGGACAGGGCAGACGCGAGCAGTACTTC. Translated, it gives CASSLGQGRREQYF.

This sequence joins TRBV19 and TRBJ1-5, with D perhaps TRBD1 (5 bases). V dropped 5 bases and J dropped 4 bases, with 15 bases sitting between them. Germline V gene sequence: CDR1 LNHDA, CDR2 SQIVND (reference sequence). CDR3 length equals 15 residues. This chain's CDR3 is CASSPWAGPNQPQHF. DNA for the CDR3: TGTGCCAGTAGTCCCTGGGCAGGGCCTAATCAGCCCCAGCATTTT.

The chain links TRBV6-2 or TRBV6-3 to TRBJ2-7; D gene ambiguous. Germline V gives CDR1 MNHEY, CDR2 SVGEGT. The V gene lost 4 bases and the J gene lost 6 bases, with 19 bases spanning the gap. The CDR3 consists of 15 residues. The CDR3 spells CASSLLTLSTSEQYF. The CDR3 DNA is TGTGCCAGCAGTTTACTAACCCTCTCTACTTCCGAGCAGTACTTC.

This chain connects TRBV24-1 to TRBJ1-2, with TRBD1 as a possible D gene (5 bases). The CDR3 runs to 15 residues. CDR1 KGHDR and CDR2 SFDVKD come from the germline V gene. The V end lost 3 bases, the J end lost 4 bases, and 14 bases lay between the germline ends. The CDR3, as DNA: TGTGCCACCAGTGATAGCGGGACTGCATCCTATGGCTACACCTTC. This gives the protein CATSDSGTASYGYTF.

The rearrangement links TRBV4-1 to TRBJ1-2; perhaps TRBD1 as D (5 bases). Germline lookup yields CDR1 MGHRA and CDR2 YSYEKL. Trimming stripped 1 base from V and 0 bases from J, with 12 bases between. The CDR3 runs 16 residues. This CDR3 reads CASSQASGQANYGYTF. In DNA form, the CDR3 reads TGCGCCAGCAGCCAAGCTTCAGGGCAAGCTAACTATGGCTACACCTTC.

DNA for the CDR3: TGTGCCAGCAGCGCCGGACAGGAACGCCAAGAGACCCAGTACTTC. This sequence encodes CASSAGQERQETQYF. The chain couples TRBV7-6 to TRBJ2-5; 7 bases are shared with TRBD1. The ends lost 5 bases at V and 1 base at J; junction bases unmatched: 7. CDR1 is SGHVS and CDR2 is FNYEAQ in the germline V gene. The CDR3 is made up of 15 amino acids.

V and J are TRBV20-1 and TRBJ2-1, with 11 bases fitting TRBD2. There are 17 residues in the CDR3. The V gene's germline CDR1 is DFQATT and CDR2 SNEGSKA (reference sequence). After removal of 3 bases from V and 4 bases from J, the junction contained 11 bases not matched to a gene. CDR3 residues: CSASLLAGGSGYNEQFF. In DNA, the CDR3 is TGCAGTGCTAGTCTGTTAGCGGGAGGGAGTGGTTACAATGAGCAGTTCTTC.

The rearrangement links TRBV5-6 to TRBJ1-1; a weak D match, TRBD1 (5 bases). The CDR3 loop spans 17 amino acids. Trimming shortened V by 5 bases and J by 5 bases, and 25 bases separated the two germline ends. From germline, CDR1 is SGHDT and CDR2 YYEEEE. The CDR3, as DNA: TGTGCCAGCAGTCCTATAGGCTCCCCGGCGGGGGGAACTGAAGCTTTCTTT. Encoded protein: CASSPIGSPAGGTEAFF. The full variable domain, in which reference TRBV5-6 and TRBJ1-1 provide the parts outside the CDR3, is DAGVTQSPTHLIKTRGQQVTLRCSPKSGHDTVSWYQQALGQGPQFIFQYYEEEERQRGNFPDRFSGHQFPNYSSELNVNALLLGDSALYLCASSPIGSPAGGTEAFFGQGTRLTVV.

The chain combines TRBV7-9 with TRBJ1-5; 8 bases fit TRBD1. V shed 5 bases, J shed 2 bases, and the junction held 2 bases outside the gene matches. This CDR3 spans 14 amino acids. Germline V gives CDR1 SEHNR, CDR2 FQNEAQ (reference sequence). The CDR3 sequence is CASSVTGGNQPQHF. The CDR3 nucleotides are TGTGCCAGCAGCGTGACAGGGGGCAATCAGCCCCAGCATTTT.

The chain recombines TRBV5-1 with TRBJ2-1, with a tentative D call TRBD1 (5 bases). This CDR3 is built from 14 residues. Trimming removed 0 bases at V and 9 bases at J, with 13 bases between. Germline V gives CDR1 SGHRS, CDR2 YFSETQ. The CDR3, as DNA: TGCGCCAGCAGCTTGGCCCCCCCGACAGCTGAGCAGTTCTTC. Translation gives CASSLAPPTAEQFF.

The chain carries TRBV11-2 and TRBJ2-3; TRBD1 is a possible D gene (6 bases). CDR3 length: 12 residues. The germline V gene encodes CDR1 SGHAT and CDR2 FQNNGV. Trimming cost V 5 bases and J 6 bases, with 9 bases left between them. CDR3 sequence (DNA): TGTGCCAGCAGCCTGCAGGGGGATACGCAGTATTTT. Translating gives CASSLQGDTQYF.